The 17 T cell receptor beta chains in this list originate from one sample, sequenced in a study of T cells expressing NK-cell markers. Using the 5' RACE reads, TCRdb records one entry per CDR3 protein without DNA. The sample table includes hundreds of thousands of distinct CDR3 sequences. Sequencing was performed on blood T cells: a sorted CD56 or NKG2C T cell subset, CD4+ or CD8+ T cells, or bulk PBMC T cells (not recorded which). The receptor set was obtained from a man aged 18 to 69 in good health.

The chain uses TRBV11-2 and TRBJ1-1. This CDR3 has 12 amino acids. From germline, CDR1 is SGHAT and CDR2 FQNNGV. CDR3 region: CASSLAGRGPFF.

The CDR3 loop is CASSLYDREYGYTF. This chain links TRBV28 with TRBJ1-2. This CDR3 has 14 residues. The germline CDR1 and CDR2 sequences are MDHEN and SYDVKM.

The chain carries TRBV12-3 or TRBV12-4 and TRBJ2-2; TCRdb lists TRBD1, though no DNA is available to test this call. CDR3 length: 16 residues. The CDR3 sequence: CASSLRQGGDTGELFF.

This chain connects TRBV12-3 or TRBV12-4 to TRBJ2-1; no DNA is available, so the TRBD1 call from TCRdb remains unchecked. The CDR3 extends over 14 amino acids. Here the CDR3 reads CASVGGGRSNEQFF.

The genes are TRBV24-1 and TRBJ2-7; TCRdb selects TRBD2, and the lack of DNA leaves this call unchecked. The CDR3 length is 17 residues. CDR1 KGHDR and CDR2 SFDVKD come from the germline V gene. The CDR3: CATSDHRTSGSLEEQYF.

The CDR3 sequence is CSASWDAKRADTQYF. The chain couples TRBV20-1 to TRBJ2-3; TCRdb's D gene call, TRBD1, goes unchecked for lack of DNA. This CDR3 contains 15 residues. The germline CDR1 and CDR2 sequences are DFQATT and SNEGSKA (reference sequence).

V and J are TRBV6-1 and TRBJ2-7; the D gene TCRdb calls, TRBD2, cannot be checked with no DNA. CDR1 MNHNS and CDR2 SASEGT come from the germline V gene. The CDR3 runs to 14 residues. This CDR3 reads CASSEVREAYEQYF.

The rearrangement links TRBV18 to TRBJ2-2. The CDR3 length is 14 residues. Germline V gives CDR1 KGHSH, CDR2 LQKENI. The chain's CDR3 is CASSHRGRTGELFF.

The V call is TRBV9, the J call TRBJ2-2. The CDR3 is 13 residues long. The germline CDR1 and CDR2 sequences are SGDLS and YYNGEE. This CDR3 reads CASSVGTPGSCFF.

The V gene is TRBV27, the J gene TRBJ1-2; TCRdb's assignment of TRBD1 cannot be checked, as there is no DNA. This CDR3 is 18 amino acids long. Germline V gene sequence: CDR1 MNHEY, CDR2 SMNVEV (reference sequence). The CDR3: CASSPRNSQGAISYGYTF.

The chain recombines TRBV18 with TRBJ1-4; TCRdb's assignment of TRBD1 cannot be checked, as there is no DNA. Germline CDR1 reads KGHSH; CDR2 reads LQKENI. The CDR3 consists of 13 residues. This CDR3 reads CASQQGRNEKLFF. Looking up the rest from reference TRBV18 and TRBJ1-4 gives the full variable domain: NAGVMQNPRHLVRRRGQEARLRCSPMKGHSHVYWYRQLPEEGLKFMVYLQKENIIDESGMPKERFSAEFPKEGPSILRIQQVVRGDSAAYFCASQQGRNEKLFFGSGTQLSVL.

The chain couples TRBV5-1 to TRBJ2-5; TCRdb's assignment of TRBD2 cannot be checked, as there is no DNA. This CDR3 region has 17 residues. The germline CDR1 and CDR2 sequences are SGHRS and YFSETQ. The CDR3 is CASSLGTSGGAAETQYF.

The rearrangement links TRBV25-1 to TRBJ1-2. The CDR3 is made up of 15 amino acids. CDR1 is MGHDK, CDR2 SYGVNS, per germline. The CDR3 sequence is CASSEVTSGIYGYTF.

This chain joins TRBV5-6 and TRBJ1-2. Germline-derived CDR1 and CDR2 are SGHDT and YYEEEE. The CDR3 contains 14 residues. The CDR3 sequence is CASSLTQKFYGYTF.

The CDR3 sequence: CASRRQDLSNYGYTF. The chain recombines TRBV2 with TRBJ1-2; the D call of TRBD1 rests on TCRdb alone, since no DNA is present to check it. Germline lookup yields CDR1 SNHLY and CDR2 FYNNEI. The CDR3 totals 15 residues.

The V and J genes are TRBV30 and TRBJ2-3; TCRdb outputs TRBD1, but without DNA this stays unchecked. CDR1 and CDR2 from the germline V gene are GTSNPN and SVGIG (reference sequence). The CDR3 is made up of 15 amino acids. The CDR3 loop is CAWSVGKGVFDTQYF.

V and J are TRBV5-4 and TRBJ2-5. This CDR3 is built from 13 residues. The germline V gene has CDR1 SGHNT and CDR2 YYREEE (reference sequence). This CDR3 reads CASSFDVQETQYF. Based on the CDR3 plus reference TRBV5-4 and TRBJ2-5, the full variable domain is ETGVTQSPTHLIKTRGQQVTLRCSSQSGHNTVSWYQQALGQGPQFIFQYYREEENGRGNFPPRFSGLQFPNYSSELNVNALELDDSALYLCASSFDVQETQYFGPGTRLLVL.